One sample yielded the 26 T cell receptor beta chains listed below, sequenced in a study of T-cell memory formation after mild COVID-19. TCRdb ran MiXCR on the 5' RACE reads and lists one entry per CDR3 protein. The sample has about 400,000 distinct CDR3 sequences; 16% are singletons. The sequenced sample was PBMCs or a T cell subset sorted from them (not recorded which). The receptors originated from a man between 18 and 29 years old who had mild COVID-19 (a few samples of this study predate the infection). Cell type and time point are not known.

This chain connects TRBV15 to TRBJ2-3; possible D gene TRBD1, 5 bases. V dropped 0 bases and J dropped 2 bases, with 9 bases sitting between them. The length of the CDR3 is 15 residues. Germline V gene data show CDR1 as LNHNV and CDR2 as YYDKDF (reference sequence). The CDR3 nucleotides read TGTGCCACCAGCAGAGACCAGGGATACACAGATACGCAGTATTTT. Translation: CATSRDQGYTDTQYF. Combining the CDR3 with reference TRBV15 and TRBJ2-3 gives the whole variable domain DAMVIQNPRYQVTQFGKPVTLSCSQTLNHNVMYWYQQKSSQAPKLLFHYYDKDFNNEADTPDNFQSRRPNTSFCFLDIRSPGLGDTAMYLCATSRDQGYTDTQYFGPGTRLTVL.

This clonotype was detected only a few times. The chain carries TRBV7-2 and TRBJ2-3; D possibly uses TRBD1 or TRBD2 (7 bases each). The CDR3 runs 14 residues. Germline CDR1 SGHTA, CDR2 FQGNSA. Trimming removed 6 bases at V and 6 bases at J, with 16 bases between. The CDR3, as DNA: TGTGCCAGCAGGGAAGGGGGCGGGGGTGATACGCAGTATTTT. This sequence encodes CASREGGGGDTQYF.

The V gene is TRBV4-1, the J gene TRBJ1-5, with D perhaps matching TRBD1 (5 bases). V shed 1 base and J shed 4 bases, with 17 bases lying between them. This CDR3 has 17 amino acids. CDR1 is MGHRA, CDR2 YSYEKL, per germline. For the CDR3, the DNA is TGCGCCAGCAGCCAAGTTTATGTGGGGCAAAGGAATCAGCCCCAGCATTTT. This codes for CASSQVYVGQRNQPQHF.

Ten or more counts support this clonotype. V usage is TRBV7-9 and J usage is TRBJ2-7; no firm D call. Germline-derived CDR1 and CDR2 are SEHNR and FQNEAQ (reference sequence). CDR3 size: 11 residues. Trimming shortened V by 2 bases and J by 5 bases, and 4 bases separated the two germline ends. The CDR3 region is CASSLSNEQYF. CDR3 sequence (DNA): TGTGCCAGCAGCTTAAGTAACGAGCAGTACTTC.

The chain combines TRBV6-6 with TRBJ2-5; D is perhaps TRBD1 (7 bases). Trimming stripped 5 bases from V and 2 bases from J, with 15 bases between. The CDR3 has 15 residues. Germline V gene data show CDR1 as MNHNY and CDR2 as SVGAGI (reference sequence). CDR3 coding DNA: TGTGCCAGCAGTATGGACAGGCGGGGACAAGAGACCCAGTACTTC. This encodes CASSMDRRGQETQYF.

The chain is built from TRBV7-9 and TRBJ2-3; perhaps D is TRBD1 or TRBD2 (6 bases each). CDR1 and CDR2 from the germline V gene are SEHNR and FQNEAQ (reference sequence). The CDR3 is 16 amino acids. The V and J ends lost 1 base and 1 base respectively, with 12 bases between them. Here the CDR3 DNA reads TGTGCCAGCAGCTTAGTGGGGGGCAGACGCACAGATACGCAGTATTTT. Translated: CASSLVGGRRTDTQYF.

The CDR3 sequence is CASSSVRRGANTGELFF. The CDR3, as DNA: TGTGCCAGCAGCTCCGTCCGCAGGGGGGCCAACACCGGGGAGCTGTTTTTT. The rearrangement links TRBV5-6 to TRBJ2-2, with a possible D match to TRBD1 (7 bases). CDR3 size: 17 residues. V was cut by 3 bases and J by 2 bases, with 17 bases left in between. The germline V gene has CDR1 SGHDT and CDR2 YYEEEE.

The chain employs TRBV12-3 or TRBV12-4 and TRBJ2-2; possible D gene TRBD1, 5 bases. This CDR3 has 14 residues. V lost 3 bases and J lost 7, with 12 bases in between. The CDR3 spells CASSFWGSGGELFF. CDR3 sequence (DNA): TGTGCCAGCAGTTTTTGGGGCTCCGGCGGGGAGCTGTTTTTT.

This clonotype has a handful of counts. The chain links TRBV7-6 to TRBJ1-1; D call uncertain. CDR3 size: 16 residues. The ends were cut back, 5 bases at V and 4 bases at J, with 20 bases in the middle. Germline CDR1 SGHVS, CDR2 FNYEAQ. In DNA form, the CDR3 reads TGTGCCAGCAGCCTAAGGTATGGCAGAACGGCCACTGAAGCTTTCTTT. It specifies CASSLRYGRTATEAFF.

The genes are TRBV4-1 and TRBJ2-1, with D possibly being TRBD1 or TRBD2 (5 bases each). The V end was cut by 0 bases, the J end by 8 bases, with 17 bases between. The germline CDR1 and CDR2 sequences are MGHRA and YSYEKL. The CDR3 extends over 16 amino acids. Written as DNA, the CDR3 is TGCGCCAGCAGCCAAGAAGTCGGGTCGGGGCGGGATGAGCAGTTCTTC. Its translation: CASSQEVGSGRDEQFF.

V usage is TRBV6-2 or TRBV6-3 and J usage is TRBJ2-3; D is unclear. The CDR3 is made up of 14 amino acids. V was pared by 5 bases and J by 2 bases, with 11 bases between. CDR1 is MNHEY and CDR2 is SVGEGT in the germline V gene. This CDR3 is CASSPASLTDTQYF. Written as DNA, the CDR3 is TGTGCCAGCAGTCCCGCGAGCCTCACAGATACGCAGTATTTT.

The table lists this clonotype with a few counts. The J gene is TRBJ2-2, the V gene TRBV15, with D uncertain. The CDR3 extends over 14 amino acids. Germline V gene sequence: CDR1 LNHNV, CDR2 YYDKDF (reference sequence). Trimming took 5 bases from V and 3 from J, leaving 10 bases between them. CDR3 coding DNA: TGTGCCACCAGCCTTCCCCGGCACACCGGGGAGCTGTTTTTT. Its translation: CATSLPRHTGELFF.

CDR3 coding DNA: TGTGCCAGCAGCTTATTCGCGGGGGCCTACAATGAGCAGTTCTTC. This gives the protein CASSLFAGAYNEQFF. The chain recombines TRBV7-9 with TRBJ2-1; 7 bases are shared with TRBD2. The J segment lost 2 bases and the V segment lost 2 bases, leaving 3 bases of the junction unmatched. This CDR3 is 15 amino acids long. CDR1 SEHNR and CDR2 FQNEAQ come from the germline V gene (reference sequence).

V usage is TRBV7-8 and J usage is TRBJ2-7, with D perhaps given as TRBD1 or TRBD2 (5 bases each). The CDR3 consists of 13 residues. The V and J ends lost 5 bases and 3 bases respectively, with 11 bases between them. Germline lookup yields CDR1 SGHVS and CDR2 FQNEAQ. The CDR3: CASSRDQDYEQYV. The CDR3 DNA sequence: TGTGCCAGCAGCCGGGACCAAGACTACGAGCAGTACGTC.

The genes are TRBV18 and TRBJ2-1, with 10 bases that match TRBD2. Germline CDR1 reads KGHSH; CDR2 reads LQKENI. The CDR3 has 14 amino acids. The J segment lost 8 bases and the V segment lost 4 bases, leaving 5 bases of the junction unmatched. The CDR3 loop reads CASSQLAGGYEQFF. In DNA, the CDR3 is TGTGCCAGCTCACAGTTAGCGGGGGGCTATGAGCAGTTCTTC.

The chain couples TRBV10-3 to TRBJ1-2; no clear D gene. The CDR3 has 17 residues. The V gene lost 10 bases and the J gene lost 0 bases, with 24 bases spanning the gap. From germline, CDR1 is ENHRY and CDR2 SYGVKD. The CDR3 region is CATRMTDWTDTNYGYTF. The CDR3 bases are TGTGCCACCCGAATGACTGACTGGACGGATACTAACTATGGCTACACCTTC.

CDR3 in amino acids: CASSRGQFNEKLFF. The CDR3 nucleotides read TGCGCCAGCAGCCGGGGACAGTTTAATGAAAAACTGTTTTTT. This sequence joins TRBV5-1 and TRBJ1-4; TRBD1 matches 7 bases. The CDR3 spans 14 residues. Germline V gives CDR1 SGHRS, CDR2 YFSETQ. J gave up 4 bases and V 4 bases, and 4 bases lay outside the gene matches.

This clonotype turned up a few times. The chain employs TRBV2 and TRBJ2-3; D is possibly TRBD2 (6 bases). V lost 4 bases and J 2 bases, leaving 13 bases between the germline ends. Germline CDR1 reads SNHLY; CDR2 reads FYNNEI. The CDR3 is 15 residues long. As DNA, the CDR3 is TGTGCCAGCAGTGTGTTTAGCGGAACCACAGATACGCAGTATTTT. It encodes CASSVFSGTTDTQYF. The entire variable domain, with the rest obtained from reference TRBV2 and TRBJ2-3, is as follows: EPEVTQTPSHQVTQMGQEVILRCVPISNHLYFYWYRQILGQKVEFLVSFYNNEISEKSEIFDDQFSVERPDGSNFTLKIRSTKLEDSAMYFCASSVFSGTTDTQYFGPGTRLTVL.

This clonotype has only a few counts. This chain joins TRBV5-1 and TRBJ2-7; 9 positions agree with TRBD2. Trimming took 0 bases from V and 5 from J; bases not matched to a gene: 3. The CDR3 extends over 14 amino acids. The germline V gene encodes CDR1 SGHRS and CDR2 YFSETQ. In DNA form, the CDR3 reads TGCGCCAGCAGCTTGGAAGCGGGGGGCGACGAGCAGTACGTC. Its protein product is CASSLEAGGDEQYV.

In its sample, this clonotype was seen many times. This chain connects TRBV12-3 or TRBV12-4 to TRBJ2-2; 11 positions match TRBD2. The V segment lost 4 bases and the J segment 4 bases; nucleotides outside the gene matches: 2. The CDR3 is 15 amino acids. The CDR3 nucleotides read TGTGCCAGCAGTTCTAGCGGGGGGTTCACCGGGGAGCTGTTTTTT. Amino acids: CASSSSGGFTGELFF.

This clonotype was counted only a few times. This rearrangement joins TRBV2 to TRBJ2-3; D gene ambiguous. Germline lookup yields CDR1 SNHLY and CDR2 FYNNEI. Trimming took 2 bases from V and 3 from J, leaving 3 bases between them. This CDR3 is built from 12 residues. CDR3 sequence (DNA): TGTGCCAGCAGTGAAACTACAGATACGCAGTATTTT. As protein: CASSETTDTQYF.

The V gene is TRBV7-2, the J gene TRBJ2-7, with 9 bases lining up with TRBD1. CDR3 length: 16 residues. The ends lost 2 bases at V and 2 bases at J; junction bases unmatched: 7. The germline V gene encodes CDR1 SGHTA and CDR2 FQGNSA. The DNA of the CDR3 is TGTGCCAGCAGCTTAAGTGGGACAGGGATCCCCTACGAGCAGTACTTC. It yields the protein CASSLSGTGIPYEQYF.

The V call is TRBV7-2, the J call TRBJ2-5, with 9 bases identical to TRBD1. The length of the CDR3 is 14 residues. Germline V gene lookup returns CDR1 SGHTA and CDR2 FQGNSA. The J segment lost 7 bases and the V segment lost 5 bases, leaving 8 bases of the junction unmatched. The CDR3 DNA reads TGTGCCAGCAGCCCGGACAGGGGCCACGGGACCCAGTACTTC. It yields the protein CASSPDRGHGTQYF. Filled out from reference TRBV7-2 and TRBJ2-5, the complete variable domain reads GAGVSQSPSNKVTEKGKDVELRCDPISGHTALYWYRQSLGQGLEFLIYFQGNSAPDKSGLPSDRFSAERTGGSVSTLTIQRTQQEDSAVYLCASSPDRGHGTQYFGPGTRLLVL.

The CDR3 region is CSVEGRFAAEQFF. The DNA of the CDR3 is TGCAGCGTTGAAGGAAGGTTTGCCGCTGAGCAGTTCTTC. The genes are TRBV29-1 and TRBJ2-1; D is uncertain. V lost 1 base, J lost 9 bases, and 13 bases lay in between. Germline V lookup: CDR1 SQVTM, CDR2 ANQGSEA. The CDR3 consists of 13 residues.

This clonotype was counted only a few times. The rearrangement uses TRBV5-1 and TRBJ2-7, with unresolved D. Per the germline V gene, CDR1 is SGHRS and CDR2 is YFSETQ. The CDR3 is 12 residues long. The germline V and J ends were trimmed by 0 bases and 5 bases, with 6 bases remaining between them. The CDR3 coding sequence is TGCGCCAGCAGCTTGGTACTGGACGAGCAGTACTTC. Amino acid sequence: CASSLVLDEQYF.

The rearrangement joins TRBV11-2 to TRBJ2-2; unclear D gene. The germline gives CDR1 SGHAT, CDR2 FQNNGV. The CDR3 has 11 amino acids. Trimming left V 6 bases short and J 7 bases short, with 6 bases between. CDR3 residues: CASSHGGELFF. The CDR3 nucleotides are TGTGCCAGCAGTCACGGCGGGGAGCTGTTTTTT.